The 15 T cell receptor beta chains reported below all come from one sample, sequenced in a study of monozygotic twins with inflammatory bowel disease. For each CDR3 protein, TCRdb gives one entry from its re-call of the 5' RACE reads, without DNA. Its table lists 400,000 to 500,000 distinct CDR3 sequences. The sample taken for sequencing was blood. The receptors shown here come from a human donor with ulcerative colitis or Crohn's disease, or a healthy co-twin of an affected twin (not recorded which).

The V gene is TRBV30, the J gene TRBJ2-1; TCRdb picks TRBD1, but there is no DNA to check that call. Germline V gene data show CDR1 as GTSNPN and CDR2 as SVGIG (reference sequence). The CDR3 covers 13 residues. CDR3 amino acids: CAWTAGPFNEQFF.

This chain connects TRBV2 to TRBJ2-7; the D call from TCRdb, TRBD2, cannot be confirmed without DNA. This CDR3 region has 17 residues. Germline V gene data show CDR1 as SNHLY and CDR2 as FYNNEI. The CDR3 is CASSGGSFVTGFNEQYF.

The CDR3 sequence is CASSRGGGSNNEQFF. V usage is TRBV12-3 or TRBV12-4 and J usage is TRBJ2-1; TCRdb names TRBD2, which stays unverified in the absence of DNA. This CDR3 has 15 amino acids.

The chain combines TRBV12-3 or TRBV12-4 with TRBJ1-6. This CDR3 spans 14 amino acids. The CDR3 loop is CASSLRGPNSPLHF.

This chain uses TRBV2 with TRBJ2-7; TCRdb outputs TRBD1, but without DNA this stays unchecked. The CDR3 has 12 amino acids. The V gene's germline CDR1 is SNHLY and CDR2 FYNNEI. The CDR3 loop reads CASITAHYEQYF.

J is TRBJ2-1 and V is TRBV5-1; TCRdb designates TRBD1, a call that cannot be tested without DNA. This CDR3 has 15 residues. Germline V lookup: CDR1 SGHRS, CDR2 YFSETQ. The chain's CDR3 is CASSPSRTGSNEQFF.

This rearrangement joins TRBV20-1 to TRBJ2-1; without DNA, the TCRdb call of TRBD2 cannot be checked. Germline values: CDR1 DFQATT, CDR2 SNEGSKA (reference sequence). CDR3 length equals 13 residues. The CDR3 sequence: CSAKSGRAHEQFF.

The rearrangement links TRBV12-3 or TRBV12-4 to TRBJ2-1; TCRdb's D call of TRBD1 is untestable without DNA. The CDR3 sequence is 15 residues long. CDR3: CASSRQQPGDHEQFF.

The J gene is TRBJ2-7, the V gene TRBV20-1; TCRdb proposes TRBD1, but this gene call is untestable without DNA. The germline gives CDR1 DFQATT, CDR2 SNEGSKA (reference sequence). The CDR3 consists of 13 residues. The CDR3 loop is CSASLPGPGEQYF.

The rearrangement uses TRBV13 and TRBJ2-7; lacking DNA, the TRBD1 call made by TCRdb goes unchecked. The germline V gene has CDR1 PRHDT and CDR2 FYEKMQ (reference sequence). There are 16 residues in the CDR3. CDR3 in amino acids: CASSLSRQLSGYEQYF.

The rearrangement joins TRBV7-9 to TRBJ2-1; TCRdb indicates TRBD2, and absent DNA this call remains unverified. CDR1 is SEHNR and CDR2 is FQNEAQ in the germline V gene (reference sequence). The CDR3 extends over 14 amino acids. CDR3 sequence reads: CASSPQDYQNEQFF.

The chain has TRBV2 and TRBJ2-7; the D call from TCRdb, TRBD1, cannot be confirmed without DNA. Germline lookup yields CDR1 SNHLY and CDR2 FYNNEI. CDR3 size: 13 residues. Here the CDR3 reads CASKQGPFGEQYF.

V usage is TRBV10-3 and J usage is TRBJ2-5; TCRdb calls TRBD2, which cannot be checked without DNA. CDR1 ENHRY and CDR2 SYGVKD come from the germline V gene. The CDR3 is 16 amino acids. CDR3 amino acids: CAISESGPSRGETQYF.

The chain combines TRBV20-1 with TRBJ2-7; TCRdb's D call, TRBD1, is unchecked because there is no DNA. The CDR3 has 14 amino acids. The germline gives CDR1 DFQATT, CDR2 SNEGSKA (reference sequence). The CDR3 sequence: CSARDYGTVYEQYF.

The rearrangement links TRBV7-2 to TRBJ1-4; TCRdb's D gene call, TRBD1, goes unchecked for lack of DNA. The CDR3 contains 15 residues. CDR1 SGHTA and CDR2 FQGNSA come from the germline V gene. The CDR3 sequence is CASSLATEGNEKLFF.